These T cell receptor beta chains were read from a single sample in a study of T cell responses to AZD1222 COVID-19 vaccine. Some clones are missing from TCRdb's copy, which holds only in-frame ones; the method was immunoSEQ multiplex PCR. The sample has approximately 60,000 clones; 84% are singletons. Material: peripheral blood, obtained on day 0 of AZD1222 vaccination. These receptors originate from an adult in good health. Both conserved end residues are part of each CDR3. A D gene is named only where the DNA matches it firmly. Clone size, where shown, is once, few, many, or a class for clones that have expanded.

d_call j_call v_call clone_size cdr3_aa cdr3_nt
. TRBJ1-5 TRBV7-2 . CASSLVSGTGYSNQPQHF TGTGCCAGCAGCTTAGTTTCAGGGACGGGGTATAGCAATCAGCCCCAGCATTTT
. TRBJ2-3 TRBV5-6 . CASSLSEAEGPDTQYF TGTGCCAGCAGCTTGAGTGAGGCAGAAGGCCCAGATACGCAGTATTTT
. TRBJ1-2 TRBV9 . CASSVGGRRIGGGYTF TGTGCCAGCAGCGTAGGGGGGAGAAGGATAGGAGGTGGCTACACCTTC
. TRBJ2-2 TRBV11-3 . CASSPSAATGELFF TGTGCCAGCAGCCCCTCGGCAGCCACCGGGGAGCTGTTTTTT
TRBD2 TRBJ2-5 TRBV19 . CASSRRGYQETQYF TGTGCCAGCTCAAGGCGGGGGTACCAAGAGACCCAGTACTTC
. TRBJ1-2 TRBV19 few CASIGRVYGYTF TGTGCCAGTATTGGCAGGGTCTATGGCTACACCTTC
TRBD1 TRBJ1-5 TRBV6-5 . CASSPTGEIQPQHF TGTGCCAGCAGTCCGACAGGGGAAATTCAGCCCCAGCATTTT
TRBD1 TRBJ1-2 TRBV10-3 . CAISEVDRGPIHGYTF TGTGCCATCAGTGAGGTGGACAGGGGGCCCATCCATGGCTACACCTTC
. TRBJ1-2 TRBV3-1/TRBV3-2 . CASSHSGQGADYGYTF TGTGCCAGCAGCCACAGCGGTCAGGGCGCCGACTATGGCTACACCTTC
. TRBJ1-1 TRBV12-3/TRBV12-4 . CASSLGRNTEAFF TGTGCCAGCAGTTTGGGCAGAAACACTGAAGCTTTCTTT
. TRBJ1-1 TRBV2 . CADTGNTEAFF TGTGCCGACACAGGGAACACTGAAGCTTTCTTT
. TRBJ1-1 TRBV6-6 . CASSYLTRDTEAFF TGTGCCAGCAGTTATCTTACTCGGGACACTGAAGCTTTCTTT
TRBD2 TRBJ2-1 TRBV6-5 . CASTRGVGGNEQFF TGTGCCAGCACCCGAGGGGTGGGGGGGAATGAGCAGTTCTTC
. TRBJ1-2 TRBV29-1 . CSVAGFPSNYGYTF TGCAGCGTGGCAGGGTTCCCCTCTAACTATGGCTACACCTTC
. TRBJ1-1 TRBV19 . CASSMGTNTEAFF TGTGCCAGTAGTATGGGGACGAACACTGAAGCTTTCTTT
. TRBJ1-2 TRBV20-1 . CSATQNYGYTF TGCAGTGCAACGCAGAACTATGGCTACACCTTC
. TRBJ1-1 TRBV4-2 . CASSAPPGMNTEAFF TGTGCCAGCAGCGCCCCCCCGGGGATGAACACTGAAGCTTTCTTT
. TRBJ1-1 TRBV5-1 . CASSFGIRGFDTEAFF TGCGCCAGCAGCTTTGGAATTAGGGGTTTCGACACTGAAGCTTTCTTT